This T cell receptor beta chain came from a study of shared clonotypes between healthy human individuals. A word on this clone: Its specificity is unknown.

Findings of the study overall: The generation probabilities recorded for non-shared clonotypes fell below those of clonotypes shared by all four donors. Compared with memory subsets, naive subsets generally had larger estimated richness.

TCRdb keeps only in-frame clones here, not all; method: immunoSEQ multiplex PCR. The sample contains about 2 million clones, roughly 94% of which appear only once. Trimming cost V 2 bases and J 2 bases, with 7 bases left between them. The CDR3 consists of 13 residues. The V gene's germline CDR1 is SGHAT and CDR2 FQNNGV. Cells designated naive CD8 were CD45RO-negative and were positively selected for CCR7, with terminally differentiated effector memory CD45RA+ cells excluded. Participating donors were healthy, HIV-negative adults free of recent acute infections or vaccinations. The TCR originated in a man in his late teens or twenties in good health. Input material: naive CD8+ T cells sorted from blood. The chain joins TRBV11-2 to TRBJ2-7, with D unclear. The CDR3 sequence: CASSLSIPYEQYF. The CDR3 nucleotides are TGTGCCAGCAGCTTATCGATACCCTACGAGCAGTACTTC.